The clone carrying this TCR beta chain was picked up a small number of times. The CDR3 sequence is 14 residues long. Per the germline V gene, CDR1 is GTSNPN and CDR2 is SVGIG (reference sequence). V was cut by 0 bases and J by 3 bases, with 9 bases left in between. Authors' processing steps: How many nucleated cells were present was estimated from reference gene primer amplification. The repertoire was sequenced with immunoSEQ multiplex PCR; TCRdb's copy has only in-frame clones and lacks some. The V and J calls and clone size were taken over from that table, and D and trimming were inferred from the DNA. The sample yields approximately 71,000 clones, 79% seen once. This sample stems from a study of blood T cell repertoires in COVID-19. At the level of the study: Acute and convalescent COVID-19 specimens originated in the United States, Italy and Spain. T cells, B-cell-depleted T cells, or PBMCs provided the cDNA or gDNA that served as material.

The source of this sequence is a man in his sixties with active or convalescent COVID-19. Specimen: peripheral blood. The chain carries TRBV30 and TRBJ1-5; D might be TRBD1 (5 bases). This chain's CDR3 is CAWSVSGFNQPQHF. CDR3 bases: TGTGCCTGGAGTGTATCAGGGTTCAATCAGCCCCAGCATTTT.